These T cell receptor beta chains were read from a single sample in a study of identical twins. TCRdb itself ran the 5' RACE reads through MiXCR, one entry per CDR3 protein. The top ten hold about 7.1% of the sample, which has about 290,000 distinct CDR3 sequences, more than 8% seen once. The sample also formed part of further work on yellow fever vaccine responses in identical twins.

The specimen sequenced was CD8+ T cells sorted from blood. These TCRs come from a woman aged 18-29 years in good health. The CDR3 runs from the conserved cysteine through the conserved F or W. Each record gives: J gene, V gene, clone size, D gene, CDR3 DNA, CDR3 protein. The D gene is left open where the match is weak. Clone sizes are given selectively: once, few, many, or a class where the clone is expanded.

TRBJ2-5 TRBV7-2 - TRBD2 TGTGCCAGCAGCTTTTGGGGACTAGCGGGAGGGCGAGAGACCCAGTACTTC CASSFWGLAGGRETQYF
TRBJ1-5 TRBV19 few TRBD1 TGTGCCAGTACCGTAGGACAGGGCAATCAGCCCCAGCATTTT CASTVGQGNQPQHF
TRBJ2-6 TRBV28 few TRBD1 TGTGCCAGCAGTTTCGGGACAGGACTCTCTGGGGCCAACGTCCTGACTTTC CASSFGTGLSGANVLTF
TRBJ2-7 TRBV5-6 - TRBD1 TGTGCCAGCAGCATAGGGGGCTCAACCTACGAGCAGTACTTC CASSIGGSTYEQYF
TRBJ2-3 TRBV11-2 many - TGTGCCAGCAGCTTGCCAGGGGGGCACACAGATACGCAGTATTTT CASSLPGGHTDTQYF
TRBJ2-1 TRBV5-1 many TRBD1 TGCGCCAGCAGCTCGGGGACAGGGGATGAGCAGTTCTTC CASSSGTGDEQFF
TRBJ2-2 TRBV10-3 - - TGTGCCATCATAAGTAACACCGGGGAGCTGTTTTTT CAIISNTGELFF
TRBJ2-2 TRBV7-6 - TRBD2 TGTGCCAGCAGCCCCCTCCCCGGGACTAGTGCCACCGGGGAGCTGTTTTTT CASSPLPGTSATGELFF
TRBJ2-7 TRBV11-1 many TRBD2 TGTGCCAGCAGCTTAGTCCCGGCAGGACTAGCTACCAACTACGAGCAGTACTTC CASSLVPAGLATNYEQYF
TRBJ2-1 TRBV29-1 - TRBD2 TGCAGCGTTTCGTCTAGCGGGGGTCGGTACAATGAGCAGTTCTTC CSVSSSGGRYNEQFF
TRBJ2-7 TRBV20-1 few TRBD2 TGCAGTGCTAAAGGACTAGCGGGAGTAATCTCGTCCTACGAGCAGTACTTC CSAKGLAGVISSYEQYF
TRBJ2-7 TRBV7-2 many TRBD2 TGTGCCAGCAGCCCTACCTCTAGCGGGAGGTGGTACGAGCAGTACTTC CASSPTSSGRWYEQYF
TRBJ2-1 TRBV25-1 many TRBD2 TGTGCCAGCAGTGTCGGGACTAGCGGATCCTACGGTGAGCAGTTCTTC CASSVGTSGSYGEQFF
TRBJ2-7 TRBV28 - - TGTGCCAGCAGTTCGTCGCCGGCGGCGCGCTACGAGCAGTACTTC CASSSSPAARYEQYF
TRBJ2-7 TRBV27 few - TGTGCCAGCAGTTTGGGCGGGGCCCTCTACGAGCAGTACTTC CASSLGGALYEQYF
TRBJ2-3 TRBV24-1 many - TGTGCCACCAGTGATTTTGACAGCACAGATACGCAGTATTTT CATSDFDSTDTQYF
TRBJ2-3 TRBV6-2/TRBV6-3 many TRBD1 TGTGCCAGCAGCCGGGACAGGACGACAGATACGCAGTATTTT CASSRDRTTDTQYF
TRBJ2-5 TRBV9 few - TGTGCCAGCAGCGTAGAGGCAGGGAATCTCCAAGAGACCCAGTACTTC CASSVEAGNLQETQYF
TRBJ2-1 TRBV7-2 many - TGTGCCAGCAGCTTCTCCAGCCTTCGAAACAATGAGCAGTTCTTC CASSFSSLRNNEQFF
TRBJ2-5 TRBV28 - TRBD2 TGTGCCAGCAGTTTATCGGGAGGGACCCGAGAGACCCAGTACTTC CASSLSGGTRETQYF
TRBJ2-2 TRBV29-1 - - TGCAGCGTTGTCAGGGGTAGGACCGGGGAGCTGTTTTTT CSVVRGRTGELFF
TRBJ2-1 TRBV25-1 - - TGTGCCAGCAGTGAGGGGCTACACTCCTACAATGAGCAGTTCTTC CASSEGLHSYNEQFF
TRBJ1-4 TRBV14 - TRBD1 TGTGCCAGCAGCCAAGAGGGACAGGGATTGAATGAAAAACTGTTTTTT CASSQEGQGLNEKLFF
TRBJ2-1 TRBV7-9 many TRBD1 TGTGCCAGCAGCTCGGGACAGTTCAATGAGCAGTTCTTC CASSSGQFNEQFF
TRBJ1-1 TRBV7-9 - TRBD1 TGTGCCAGCAGCTTAGTCGGGACAGGGAACACTGAAGCTTTCTTT CASSLVGTGNTEAFF
TRBJ2-4 TRBV11-2 few TRBD1 TGTGCCAGCAGCTCCCGGGGACAGGAGCATCACGGAGCCAAAAACATTCAGTACTTC CASSSRGQEHHGAKNIQYF
TRBJ2-1 TRBV2 - - TGTGCCAGCAGTGAAGCCCCGGATGAGCAGTTCTTC CASSEAPDEQFF
TRBJ2-7 TRBV29-1 many - TGCAGCGTCTGGGACAACTCCTACGAGCAGTACTTC CSVWDNSYEQYF
TRBJ2-7 TRBV7-9 few TRBD1 TGTGCCAGCAGCCAGGGACAGGGGGCTGGAGAAACCTACGAGCAGTACTTC CASSQGQGAGETYEQYF
TRBJ2-7 TRBV7-9 few - TGTGCCAGCAGCTTAGCAGGGTTTAGTAGGGAGCAGTACTTC CASSLAGFSREQYF
TRBJ2-3 TRBV4-1 few TRBD2 TGCGCCAGCAGCCGAGACCTTACTAGCGGGACGGACGAAAAGTTCACAGATACGCAGTATTTT CASSRDLTSGTDEKFTDTQYF
TRBJ2-1 TRBV11-2 many TRBD2 TGTGCCAGCAGCTCCCCTAGCGGGAGGGCCCTATCTGAGCAGTTCTTC CASSSPSGRALSEQFF
TRBJ2-3 TRBV7-9 few TRBD2 TGTGCCAGCAGCTTAAGGGAGGGGTACACAGATACGCAGTATTTT CASSLREGYTDTQYF
TRBJ1-2 TRBV4-3 - TRBD1 TGCGCCAGCAGCCAGTACGAGGAAGGGGGCGGCTACACCTTC CASSQYEEGGGYTF
TRBJ2-1 TRBV7-6 many TRBD2 TGTGCCAGCAGCCTACTACTAGCGGGAGGGTACAATGAGCAGTTCTTC CASSLLLAGGYNEQFF
TRBJ2-5 TRBV7-2 few TRBD2 TGTGCCAGCATCACAAGGGCGGGAGGATACGAGACCCAGTACTTC CASITRAGGYETQYF
TRBJ2-5 TRBV7-6 few TRBD1 TGTGCCAGCAGCTTACTACAGGGGTACCAAGAGACCCAGTACTTC CASSLLQGYQETQYF
TRBJ2-3 TRBV4-1 few TRBD2 TGCGCCAGCAGCCGGGGGGGGACTAGCGGATTCACAGATACGCAGTATTTT CASSRGGTSGFTDTQYF
TRBJ1-6 TRBV4-2 many TRBD1 TGTGCCAGCAGCCAAGATCGGGACAGGGACGGCAATTCACCCCTCCACTTT CASSQDRDRDGNSPLHF
TRBJ2-1 TRBV12-3/TRBV12-4 few TRBD2 TGTGCCAGCAGTTTAACTAGCGGGAGGGATGAGCAGTTCTTC CASSLTSGRDEQFF
TRBJ2-7 TRBV16 many - TGTGCCAGCAGCCAATCCGACGTGCCCGAGCAGTACTTC CASSQSDVPEQYF
TRBJ2-7 TRBV29-1 - TRBD1 TGCAGCGTAGGACAGGAATCCTACGAGCAGTACTTC CSVGQESYEQYF
TRBJ2-7 TRBV4-1 many TRBD1 TGCGCCAGCAGCCAGCCCGACAGGGCGGATGACTACGAGCAGTACTTC CASSQPDRADDYEQYF
TRBJ2-7 TRBV11-2 few - TGTGCCAGCTATTCCCTAGGCGAGCAGTACTTC CASYSLGEQYF
TRBJ1-2 TRBV6-2/TRBV6-3 many - TGTGCCAGCAGCCCAGGGACCTATGGCTACACCTTC CASSPGTYGYTF
TRBJ2-1 TRBV5-6 once TRBD2 TGTGCCAGCGGCCCCGGGATTCCTAGCGGTTACAATGAGCAGTTCTTC CASGPGIPSGYNEQFF
TRBJ2-7 TRBV7-9 few - TGTGCCAGCAAATCAACCCCGTACGAGCAGTACTTC CASKSTPYEQYF
TRBJ2-3 TRBV28 many TRBD1 TGTGCCAGCAGTTTCCGGACAGGGACGGTCACAGATACGCAGTATTTT CASSFRTGTVTDTQYF
TRBJ2-7 TRBV29-1 many - TGCAGCGTTGGGGACAACTACTCCTACGAGCAGTACTTC CSVGDNYSYEQYF
TRBJ2-1 TRBV14 - - TGTGCCAGCAGCCCTTGGGACCATGAGCAGTTCTTC CASSPWDHEQFF
TRBJ1-2 TRBV7-9 few - TGTGCCAGCAGCTTTGACAACCCTGAGCCTAACTATGGCTACACCTTC CASSFDNPEPNYGYTF
TRBJ2-7 TRBV20-1 few - TGCAGTGCTAGGGACATTCGGGGCGATACCCTCGAGCAGTACTTC CSARDIRGDTLEQYF
TRBJ1-1 TRBV29-1 few - TGCAGCACCAATCTTCCAGGGAACACTGAAGCTTTCTTT CSTNLPGNTEAFF
TRBJ2-7 TRBV19 few - TGTGCCACCTCGGGACTGGATTACTACGAGCAGTACTTC CATSGLDYYEQYF
TRBJ1-5 TRBV5-6 few TRBD1 TGTGCCAGCAGCTCGGTCGCTCAGGGGGAGCAGCCCCAGCATTTT CASSSVAQGEQPQHF